The clone carrying this TCR beta chain has more than one count but fewer than ten. This sample was taken from a study of blood T cell repertoires in COVID-19. As for the study in general: COVID-19 samples from acute and convalescent phases originated in the United States, Italy and Spain. In each case, the material was cDNA or gDNA derived from T cells, B-cell-depleted T cells, or PBMCs.

In the original processing: It was from reference gene primer amplification that nucleated cell counts were estimated. The method was immunoSEQ multiplex PCR; TCRdb's version includes in-frame clones alone and lacks a portion of them. V and J calls and clone size are given by that table; D and trimming were obtained from the DNA. The sample shows approximately 120,000 clones, roughly 79% of them seen only once. This CDR3 contains 13 residues. Trimming stripped 3 bases from V and 8 bases from J, with 14 bases between. Germline V gene lookup returns CDR1 GTSNPN and CDR2 SVGIG (reference sequence). The rearrangement links TRBV30 to TRBJ1-3; tentative D call: TRBD1 (5 bases). Sequenced sample: peripheral blood. The TCR sequence derives from a man older than 75 with acute or convalescent COVID-19. Written as DNA, the CDR3 is TGTGCCTGGAGCCTAAAGGGGCCGGACACCATATATTTT. Protein product: CAWSLKGPDTIYF.